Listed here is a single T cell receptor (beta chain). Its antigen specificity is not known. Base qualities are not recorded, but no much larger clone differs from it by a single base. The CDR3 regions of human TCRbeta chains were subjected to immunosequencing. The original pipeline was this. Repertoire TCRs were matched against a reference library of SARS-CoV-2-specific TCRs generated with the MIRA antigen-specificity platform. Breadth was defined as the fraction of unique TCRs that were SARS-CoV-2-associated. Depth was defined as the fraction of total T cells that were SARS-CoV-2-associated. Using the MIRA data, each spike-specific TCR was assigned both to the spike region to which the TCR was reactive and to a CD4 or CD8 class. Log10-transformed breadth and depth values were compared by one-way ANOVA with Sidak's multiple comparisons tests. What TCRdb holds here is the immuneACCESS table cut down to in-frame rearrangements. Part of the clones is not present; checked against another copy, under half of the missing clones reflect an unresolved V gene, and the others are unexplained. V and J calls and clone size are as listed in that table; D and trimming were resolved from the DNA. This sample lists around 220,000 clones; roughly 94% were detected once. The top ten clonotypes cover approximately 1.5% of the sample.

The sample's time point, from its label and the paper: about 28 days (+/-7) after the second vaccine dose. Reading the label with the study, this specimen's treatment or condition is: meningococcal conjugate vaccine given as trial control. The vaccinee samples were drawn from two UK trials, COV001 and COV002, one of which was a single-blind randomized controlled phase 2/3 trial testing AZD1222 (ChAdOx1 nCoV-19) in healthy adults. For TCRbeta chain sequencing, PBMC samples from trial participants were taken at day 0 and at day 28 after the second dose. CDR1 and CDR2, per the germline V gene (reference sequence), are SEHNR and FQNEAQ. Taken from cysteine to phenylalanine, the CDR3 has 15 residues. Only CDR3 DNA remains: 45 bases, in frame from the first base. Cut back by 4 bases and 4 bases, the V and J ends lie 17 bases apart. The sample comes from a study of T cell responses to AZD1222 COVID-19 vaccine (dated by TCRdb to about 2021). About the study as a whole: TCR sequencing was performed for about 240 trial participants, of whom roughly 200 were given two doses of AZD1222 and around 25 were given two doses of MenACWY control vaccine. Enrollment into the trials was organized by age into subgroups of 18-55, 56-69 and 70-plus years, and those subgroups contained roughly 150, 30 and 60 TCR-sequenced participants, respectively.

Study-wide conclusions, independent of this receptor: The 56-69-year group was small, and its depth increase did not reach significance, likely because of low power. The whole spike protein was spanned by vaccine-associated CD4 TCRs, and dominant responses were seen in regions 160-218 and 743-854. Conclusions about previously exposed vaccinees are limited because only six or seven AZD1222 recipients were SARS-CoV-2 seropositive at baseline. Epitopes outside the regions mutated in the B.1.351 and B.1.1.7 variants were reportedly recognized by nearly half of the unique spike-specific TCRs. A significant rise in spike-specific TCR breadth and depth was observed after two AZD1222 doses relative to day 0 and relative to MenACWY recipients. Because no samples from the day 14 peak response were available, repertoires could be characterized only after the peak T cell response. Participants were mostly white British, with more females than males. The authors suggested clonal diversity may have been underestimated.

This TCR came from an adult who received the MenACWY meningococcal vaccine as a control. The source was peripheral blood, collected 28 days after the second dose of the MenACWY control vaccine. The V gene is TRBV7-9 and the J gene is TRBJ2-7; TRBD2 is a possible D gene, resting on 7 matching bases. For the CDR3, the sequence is CASSSQGRGRYEQYF. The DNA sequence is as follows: TGTGCCAGCAGCTCCCAGGGGAGGGGCCGTTACGAGCAGTACTTC. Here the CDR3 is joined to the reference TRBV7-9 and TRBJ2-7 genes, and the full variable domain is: DTGVSQNPRHKITKRGQNVTFRCDPISEHNRLYWYRQTLGQGPEFLTYFQNEAQLEKSRLLSDRFSAERPKGSFSTLEIQRTEQGDSAMYLCASSSQGRGRYEQYFGPGTRLTVT.